Below are 30 T cell receptor beta chains sequenced from a single sample in a study of CD8+ T cells in alopecia areata. In each case, RNA was isolated and then reverse transcribed into cDNA as the sequencing template. TCRdb's table, derived via immunoSEQ multiplex PCR, lists solely in-frame clones and lacks some. The data show around 180,000 clones, less than 65% seen once. The sample's treatment: oral pan-JAK inhibitor, 5-10 mg twice daily. Sequenced material: CD4+ T cells sorted from blood, taken at week 24, from a patient treated with tofacitinib. The receptors derive from a human donor with alopecia areata.

The CDR3 sequence is CASSLGRGWTEAFF. Written as DNA, the CDR3 is TGTGCCAGCAGCTTGGGTCGGGGATGGACTGAAGCTTTCTTT. The chain carries TRBV5-6 and TRBJ1-1; D remains unclear. The CDR3 length is 14 residues. Trimming removed 0 bases from V and 5 bases from J, with 11 bases in between. Germline V gene data show CDR1 as SGHDT and CDR2 as YYEEEE.

This sequence joins TRBV12-5 and TRBJ2-7; D not resolved. This CDR3 has 12 residues. CDR1 is LGHNT, CDR2 FRNRAP, per germline. V was clipped by 6 bases and J by 2 bases, with 8 bases between them. The CDR3 coding sequence is TGTGCTAGTGGAGGTGATCCCTACGAGCAGTACTTC. Amino acids: CASGGDPYEQYF.

This rearrangement joins TRBV27 to TRBJ1-2; D is unresolved. Germline assignment: CDR1 MNHEY and CDR2 SMNVEV (reference sequence). The ends were cut back, 6 bases at V and 2 bases at J, with 13 bases in the middle. The CDR3 contains 14 residues. The CDR3: CASRGGNTNYGYTF. CDR3 nucleotides: TGTGCCAGCAGGGGTGGCAACACGAACTATGGCTACACCTTC.

CDR3 in amino acids: CAWTGRAVNSPLHF. CDR3 DNA sequence: TGTGCCTGGACGGGCAGGGCGGTTAATTCACCCCTCCACTTT. The gene calls are TRBV30 and TRBJ1-6; D is perhaps TRBD1 (5 bases). The CDR3 has 14 residues. Trimming shortened V by 4 bases and J by 6 bases, and 13 bases separated the two germline ends. Germline V gene sequence: CDR1 GTSNPN, CDR2 SVGIG (reference sequence).

This chain links TRBV29-1 with TRBJ2-7; D is perhaps TRBD2 (6 bases). The germline gives CDR1 SQVTM, CDR2 ANQGSEA. V gave up 2 bases and J gave up 5 bases, with 13 bases separating them. This CDR3 has 13 residues. The CDR3 DNA reads TGCAGCGTTGAATCTGGGGGGAGCAACGAGCAGTACTTC. Translation: CSVESGGSNEQYF.

V and J are TRBV27 and TRBJ2-1, with 7 bases that match TRBD2. Germline values: CDR1 MNHEY, CDR2 SMNVEV (reference sequence). Unmatched junction bases numbered 18, after V lost 10 bases and J lost 12 bases. The CDR3 covers 14 residues. CDR3 in amino acids: CATGGAGGVGRQFF. The CDR3 DNA follows: TGTGCCACCGGCGGGGCTGGGGGGGTTGGTCGGCAGTTCTTC.

This chain joins TRBV2 and TRBJ1-2; a possible D gene is TRBD1 (6 bases). V was clipped by 4 bases and J by 8 bases, with 17 bases between them. In germline, CDR1 is SNHLY, CDR2 FYNNEI. The CDR3 has 14 amino acids. Here the CDR3 DNA reads TGTGCCAGCAGTGGCCGGGGAGGACAGTTGGGCTACACCTTC. Its protein is CASSGRGGQLGYTF.

This clone was detected only a few times. The chain employs TRBV15 and TRBJ1-4, with TRBD1 identical over 9 bases. J gave up 5 bases and V 3 bases, and 7 bases lay outside the gene matches. The CDR3 consists of 16 residues. Germline V gives CDR1 LNHNV, CDR2 YYDKDF (reference sequence). CDR3 in DNA: TGTGCCACCAGCAGGTCGATCGGGACAGGGAATGAAAAACTGTTTTTT. As protein: CATSRSIGTGNEKLFF.

This chain connects TRBV29-1 to TRBJ1-1; D is unclear. The germline gives CDR1 SQVTM, CDR2 ANQGSEA. The CDR3 runs to 10 residues. Trimming cost V 0 bases and J 13 bases, with 9 bases left between them. Here the CDR3 DNA reads TGCAGCGTTGAAGAGCAACTAGGTTTCTTT. Its protein product is CSVEEQLGFF.

The chain employs TRBV25-1 and TRBJ1-4; 8 nucleotides line up with TRBD1. Trimming took 4 bases from V and 10 from J; bases not matched to a gene: 11. Per the germline V gene, CDR1 is MGHDK and CDR2 is SYGVNS. The CDR3 has 15 amino acids. In DNA, the CDR3 is TGTGCCAGCAGTGGGGCAGGGGGCGCGATTGGAAAACTGTTTTTT. Protein product: CASSGAGGAIGKLFF.

This clone was picked up a small number of times. The V call is TRBV29-1, the J call TRBJ1-5; D possibly corresponds to TRBD1 (6 bases). V lost 6 bases and J lost 0, with 18 bases in between. Germline loops: CDR1 SQVTM, CDR2 ANQGSEA. CDR3 size: 16 residues. CDR3 nucleotides: TGCAGCGTCCGACTGGCGGAGACAGGTAGCAATCAGCCCCAGCATTTT. It encodes CSVRLAETGSNQPQHF.

The CDR3 region is CASTSGLAGGETQYF. In nucleotides, the CDR3 is TGTGCCAGCACCAGTGGACTAGCGGGGGGAGAGACCCAGTACTTC. The chain joins TRBV2 to TRBJ2-5, with TRBD2 matching 14 bases. After removal of 7 bases from V and 4 bases from J, the junction contained 5 bases not matched to a gene. The CDR3 is 15 residues long. Germline CDR1 is SNHLY and CDR2 is FYNNEI.

V usage is TRBV29-1 and J usage is TRBJ2-4; the D gene could be TRBD1 or TRBD2 (5 bases each). The CDR3 covers 15 residues. The V end lost 4 bases, the J end lost 6 bases, and 19 bases lay between the germline ends. CDR1 SQVTM and CDR2 ANQGSEA come from the germline V gene. CDR3 protein: CSVAPTFGGTNIQYF. The CDR3 region has the DNA TGCAGCGTTGCCCCAACCTTTGGGGGAACAAACATTCAGTACTTC.

The rearrangement uses TRBV29-1 and TRBJ1-1; no reliable D call. Trimming cost V 0 bases and J 7 bases, with 12 bases left between them. From germline, CDR1 is SQVTM and CDR2 ANQGSEA. The CDR3 has 13 residues. Here the CDR3 reads CSVEEAGRNEAFF. The CDR3 DNA sequence: TGCAGCGTTGAAGAGGCCGGAAGAAATGAAGCTTTCTTT.

V usage is TRBV4-3 and J usage is TRBJ1-1, with unresolved D. The CDR3 is 14 amino acids. Between the trimmed V and J ends, which lost 1 base and 1 base, there was a span of 7 bases. Looked up from germline, CDR1 is LGHNA and CDR2 is YSLEER. For the CDR3, the DNA is TGCGCCAGCAGCCAAGCTCACGGGAACACTGAAGCTTTCTTT. Protein product: CASSQAHGNTEAFF.

V and J are TRBV18 and TRBJ2-5; D uncertain. Per germline, CDR1 KGHSH and CDR2 LQKENI. The length of the CDR3 is 12 residues. V lost 3 bases, J lost 3 bases, and 5 bases lay in between. The CDR3 coding sequence is TGTGCCAGCTCACCGCAGAAAGAGACCCAGTACTTC. As protein: CASSPQKETQYF.

To note about this clone: Its ends do not fully match the called genes, so a read error is possible. V usage is TRBV10-3 and J usage is TRBJ2-7; 8 bases map to TRBD1. The CDR3 length is 13 residues. The germline V gene has CDR1 ENHRY and CDR2 SYGVKD. CDR3 residues: CAIGDRGHLEQYF. The CDR3 region has the DNA TGTGCCATCGGTGACAGGGGACACCTCGAGCAGTACTTC.

CDR3 DNA sequence: TGTGCCAGCTCACCGACAGTGATGGATGGCTACACCTTC. Encoded protein: CASSPTVMDGYTF. The chain links TRBV18 to TRBJ1-2, with D perhaps TRBD1 (5 bases). CDR1 is KGHSH and CDR2 is LQKENI in the germline V gene. V was trimmed by 3 bases and J by 6 bases, leaving 11 bases between them. The CDR3 consists of 13 residues.

The CDR3 here is CASSGLGHYGYTF. The CDR3 DNA sequence: TGTGCCAGCAGTGGACTTGGACACTATGGCTACACCTTC. The chain employs TRBV25-1 and TRBJ1-2; D unclear. The CDR3 extends over 13 amino acids. CDR1 is MGHDK, CDR2 SYGVNS, per germline. Trimming stripped 4 bases from V and 3 bases from J, with 9 bases between.

J is TRBJ1-1 and V is TRBV15; D is possibly TRBD1 (5 bases). V gave up 0 bases and J gave up 3 bases, with 11 bases separating them. The CDR3 has 15 residues. Germline V gene lookup returns CDR1 LNHNV and CDR2 YYDKDF (reference sequence). DNA of the CDR3: TGTGCCACCAGCAGAGATCTAGGGACCTACACTGAAGCTTTCTTT. Encoded protein: CATSRDLGTYTEAFF.

A note on this clone: This CDR3 is also generated by other DNA sequences in the sample. V is TRBV20-1 and J is TRBJ2-7; D may correspond to TRBD1 or TRBD2 (5 bases each). The ends were cut back, 6 bases at V and 4 bases at J, with 10 bases in the middle. The CDR3 is 11 residues long. Germline lookup yields CDR1 DFQATT and CDR2 SNEGSKA (reference sequence). The CDR3 spells CSARGPYEQYF. CDR3 DNA: TGCAGTGCACGGGGACCGTACGAGCAGTACTTC.

This chain's CDR3 is CASSLGQANYYGYTF. Here the CDR3 DNA reads TGTGCCAGCAGTTTGGGACAGGCCAACTACTATGGCTACACCTTC. The V and J genes are TRBV27 and TRBJ1-2; 8 bases match TRBD1. Germline V lookup: CDR1 MNHEY, CDR2 SMNVEV (reference sequence). The CDR3 is 15 residues long. V lost 3 bases, J lost 3 bases, and 6 bases stayed unmatched.

There are a few counts of this clone. V gene TRBV30 combines with J gene TRBJ1-1, with 10 bases aligning to TRBD1. The germline V gene has CDR1 GTSNPN and CDR2 SVGIG (reference sequence). The CDR3 covers 17 residues. V lost 2 bases to trimming and J lost 0 bases; unmatched junction nucleotides: 9. In nucleotides, the CDR3 is TGTGCCTGGAGTTGGACAGGGGGTTTAGTAATGAACACTGAAGCTTTCTTT. Amino acids: CAWSWTGGLVMNTEAFF. Full variable domain (outside the CDR3, taken from reference TRBV30 and TRBJ1-1): SQTIHQWPATLVQPVGSPLSLECTVEGTSNPNLYWYRQAAGRGLQLLFYSVGIGQISSEVPQNLSASRPQDRQFILSSKKLLLSDSGFYLCAWSWTGGLVMNTEAFFGQGTRLTVV.

The genes are TRBV30 and TRBJ2-1; TRBD2 matches at 7 bases. Germline assignment: CDR1 GTSNPN and CDR2 SVGIG (reference sequence). V lost 7 bases to trimming and J lost 10 bases; unmatched junction nucleotides: 4. The CDR3 has 10 amino acids. CDR3: CASRDYEQFF. CDR3 coding DNA: TGTGCCTCCCGGGACTACGAGCAGTTCTTC.

The table lists this clone with many counts. The V gene is TRBV10-3, the J gene TRBJ2-6, with D perhaps TRBD1 (6 bases). CDR3 length equals 15 residues. The germline gives CDR1 ENHRY, CDR2 SYGVKD. V was cut by 10 bases and J by 2 bases, with 15 bases left in between. The DNA of the CDR3 is TGTGCCACCCCGACCAGGGGAGCTGGGGCCAACGTCCTGACTTTC. This encodes CATPTRGAGANVLTF.

The chain recombines TRBV7-6 with TRBJ2-3; the match to TRBD2 covers 10 bases. Germline loops: CDR1 SGHVS, CDR2 FNYEAQ. Trimming cost V 3 bases and J 4 bases; bases outside gene matches: 4. The CDR3 extends over 15 amino acids. In DNA, the CDR3 is TGTGCCAGCAGCTTCCTAGCGGGGGCCCCAGATACGCAGTATTTT. It is translated as CASSFLAGAPDTQYF.

The chain is built from TRBV29-1 and TRBJ2-3; the match to TRBD2 covers 9 bases. Losses at the gene ends were 4 bases for V and 0 bases for J; bases not matched to a gene: 8. Germline CDR1 and CDR2: SQVTM and ANQGSEA. The CDR3 runs 16 residues. CDR3 loop: CSVVGAGGRSTDTQYF. The CDR3 DNA sequence: TGCAGCGTTGTTGGAGCGGGGGGCCGTAGCACAGATACGCAGTATTTT.

V is TRBV28 and J is TRBJ1-4, with 10 positions matching TRBD1. CDR1 is MDHEN, CDR2 SYDVKM, per germline. After removal of 6 bases from V and 6 bases from J, the junction contained 4 bases not matched to a gene. The CDR3 length is 14 residues. The CDR3 region is CASSATGGDEKLFF. In DNA, the CDR3 is TGTGCCAGCAGCGCGACAGGGGGCGATGAAAAACTGTTTTTT.

The rearrangement uses TRBV29-1 and TRBJ2-7; either TRBD1 or TRBD2 may supply D (7 bases each). The germline V and J ends were trimmed by 5 bases and 6 bases, with 14 bases remaining between them. Per germline, CDR1 SQVTM and CDR2 ANQGSEA. The CDR3 length is 12 residues. Written as DNA, the CDR3 is TGCAGCGTTCTTCAGGGGGGGGGCGAGCAGTACTTC. Protein product: CSVLQGGGEQYF.

V gene TRBV4-3 combines with J gene TRBJ2-7; no definite D call. V dropped 0 bases and J dropped 4 bases, with 10 bases sitting between them. Germline values: CDR1 LGHNA, CDR2 YSLEER. The CDR3 has 14 amino acids. The chain's CDR3 is CASSQEVGKYEQYF. The CDR3 DNA is TGCGCCAGCAGCCAAGAAGTGGGGAAGTACGAGCAGTACTTC.